The entry below gives a single TCR beta chain sequence along with its context. The antigen is not known. PBMCs provided sorted CD4+ and CD8+ T cells. The entry originates in a study of CD8+ T cells in alopecia areata. Study results and caveats: Resident alphabeta T-cell populations of normal skin are likewise subject to sequencing in scalp samples. Compared with mice, patients displayed less clear TCR sharing, possibly for HLA-related reasons. In lesional scalp, particularly from alopecia totalis/universalis, clonality was higher than in normal scalp.

It was cDNA, reverse transcribed from extracted RNA, that served as the sequencing template. The protocol was immunoSEQ multiplex PCR, while the TCRdb copy is restricted to in-frame clones and leaves out a portion. Of 150,000 to 200,000 clones listed, 55% are singletons. The CDR3 loop spans 13 amino acids. V lost 4 bases, J lost 6 bases, and 5 bases stayed unmatched. Looked up from germline, CDR1 is SNHLY and CDR2 is FYNNEI. This chain links TRBV2 with TRBJ1-1; TRBD1 matches at 7 bases. Sequenced input: CD4+ T cells sorted from blood. The TCR sequence derives from a human donor in good health. DNA of the CDR3: TGTGCCAGCAGTGTGGGGGACAGACCTGAAGCTTTCTTT. Residues: CASSVGDRPEAFF.